This T cell receptor (beta chain) was profiled in a study of T cell changes during pregnancy in multiple sclerosis. This CDR3 has 14 residues. Trimming shortened V by 5 bases and J by 0 bases, and 10 bases separated the two germline ends. The V gene's germline CDR1 is MDHEN and CDR2 SYDVKM. This clone was observed a single time. Data came from immunoSEQ multiplex PCR; TCRdb stores just in-frame clones and leaves some out. The sample has roughly 79,000 clones; 75% to 95% are singletons. Specimen: CD4+ T cells from peripheral blood mononuclear cells, collected before pregnancy. The sequence was collected from a female donor with multiple sclerosis, enrolled in a pregnancy study. The chain joins TRBV28 to TRBJ1-2; tentative D call: TRBD1 (6 bases). DNA of the CDR3: TGTGCCAGCAGTCGAACAGGGCCTAACTATGGCTACACCTTC. The encoded protein is CASSRTGPNYGYTF.